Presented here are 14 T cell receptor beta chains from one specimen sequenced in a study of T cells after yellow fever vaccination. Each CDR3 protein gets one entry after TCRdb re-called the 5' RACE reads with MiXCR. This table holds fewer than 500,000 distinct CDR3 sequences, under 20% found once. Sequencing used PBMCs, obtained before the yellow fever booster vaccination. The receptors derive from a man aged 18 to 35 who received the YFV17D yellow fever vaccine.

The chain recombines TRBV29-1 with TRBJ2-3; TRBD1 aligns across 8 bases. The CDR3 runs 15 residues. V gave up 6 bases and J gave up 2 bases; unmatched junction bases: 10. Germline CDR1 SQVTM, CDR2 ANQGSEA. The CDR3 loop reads CSVPWGQANTDTQYF. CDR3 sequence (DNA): TGCAGCGTACCCTGGGGACAGGCGAACACAGATACGCAGTATTTT.

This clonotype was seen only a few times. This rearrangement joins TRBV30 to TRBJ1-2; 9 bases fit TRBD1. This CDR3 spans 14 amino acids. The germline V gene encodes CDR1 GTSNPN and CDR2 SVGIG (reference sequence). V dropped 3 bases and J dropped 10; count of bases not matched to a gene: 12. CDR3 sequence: CAWSDGQGRMYYTF. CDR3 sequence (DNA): TGTGCCTGGAGCGACGGACAGGGGAGAATGTACTACACCTTC.

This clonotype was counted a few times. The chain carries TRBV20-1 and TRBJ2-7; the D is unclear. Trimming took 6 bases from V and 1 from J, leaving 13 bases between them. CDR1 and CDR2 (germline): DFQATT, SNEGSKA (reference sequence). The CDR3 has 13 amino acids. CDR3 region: CSASDPRSYEQYV. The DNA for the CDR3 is TGCAGTGCCTCAGATCCTAGGTCCTACGAGCAGTACGTC.

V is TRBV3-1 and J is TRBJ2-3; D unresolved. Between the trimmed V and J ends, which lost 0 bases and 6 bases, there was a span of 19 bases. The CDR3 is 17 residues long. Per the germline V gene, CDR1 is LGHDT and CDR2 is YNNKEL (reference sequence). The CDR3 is CASSQDPRLLFEDTQYF. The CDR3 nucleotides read TGTGCCAGCAGCCAAGATCCGCGACTCCTCTTTGAGGATACGCAGTATTTT.

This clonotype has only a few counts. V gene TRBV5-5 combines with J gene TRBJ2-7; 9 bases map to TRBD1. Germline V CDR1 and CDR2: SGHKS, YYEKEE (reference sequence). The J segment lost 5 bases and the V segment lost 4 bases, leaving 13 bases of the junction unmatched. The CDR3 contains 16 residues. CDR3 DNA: TGTGCCAGCAGCCATGCACCCGGGACAGGGACCCACGAGCAGTACGTC. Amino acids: CASSHAPGTGTHEQYV.

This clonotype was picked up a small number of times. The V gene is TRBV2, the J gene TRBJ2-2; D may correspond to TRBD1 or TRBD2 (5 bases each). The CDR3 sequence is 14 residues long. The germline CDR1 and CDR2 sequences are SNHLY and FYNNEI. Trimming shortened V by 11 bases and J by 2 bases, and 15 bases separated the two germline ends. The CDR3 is CAGTPGRNTGELFF. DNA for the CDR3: TGTGCCGGGACCCCAGGGCGCAACACCGGGGAGCTGTTTTTT.

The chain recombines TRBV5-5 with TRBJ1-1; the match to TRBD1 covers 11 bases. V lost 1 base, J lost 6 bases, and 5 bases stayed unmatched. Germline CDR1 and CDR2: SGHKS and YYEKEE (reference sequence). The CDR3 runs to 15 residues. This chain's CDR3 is CASSLSGQGASEAFF. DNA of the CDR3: TGTGCCAGCAGCTTGTCTGGACAGGGGGCCTCTGAAGCTTTCTTT.

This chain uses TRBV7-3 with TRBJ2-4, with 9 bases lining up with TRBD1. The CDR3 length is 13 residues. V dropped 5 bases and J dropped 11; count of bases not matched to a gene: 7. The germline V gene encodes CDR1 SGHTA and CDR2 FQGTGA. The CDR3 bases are TGTGCCAGCAGCCCCACCACAGGGGGCCTTCAGTACTTC. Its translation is CASSPTTGGLQYF.

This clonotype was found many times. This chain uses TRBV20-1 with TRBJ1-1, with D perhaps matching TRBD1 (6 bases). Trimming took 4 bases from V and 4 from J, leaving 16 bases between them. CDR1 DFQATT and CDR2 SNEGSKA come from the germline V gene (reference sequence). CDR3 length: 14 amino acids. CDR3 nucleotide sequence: TGCAGTGCTATTCGGGGGCAGGGGAGCACTGAAGCTTTCTTT. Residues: CSAIRGQGSTEAFF.

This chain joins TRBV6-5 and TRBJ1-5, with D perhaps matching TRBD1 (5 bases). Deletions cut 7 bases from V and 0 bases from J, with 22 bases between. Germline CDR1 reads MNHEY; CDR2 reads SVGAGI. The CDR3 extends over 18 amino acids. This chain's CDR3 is CASITVIRTLYSNQPQHF. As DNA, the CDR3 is TGTGCCAGCATTACGGTAATCCGGACACTTTATAGCAATCAGCCCCAGCATTTT.

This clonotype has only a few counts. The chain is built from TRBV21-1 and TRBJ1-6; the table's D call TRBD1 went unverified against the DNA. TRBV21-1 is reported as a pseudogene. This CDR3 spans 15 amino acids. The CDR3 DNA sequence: TGTGCCAGCAGCATCCCCGGGCTTATTAATTCACCCCTCCACTTT. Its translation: CASSIPGLINSPLHF.

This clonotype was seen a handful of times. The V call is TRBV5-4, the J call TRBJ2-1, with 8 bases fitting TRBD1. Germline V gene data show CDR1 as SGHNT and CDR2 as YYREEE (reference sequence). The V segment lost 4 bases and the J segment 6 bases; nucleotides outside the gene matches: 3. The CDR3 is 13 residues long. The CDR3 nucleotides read TGTGCCAGCAGCCTGGACAGGGTCAATGAGCAGTTCTTC. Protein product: CASSLDRVNEQFF.

CDR3 loop: CASSYEARSDTQYF. As DNA, the CDR3 is TGTGCCAGCAGTTACGAGGCTAGAAGCGATACGCAGTATTTT. This chain connects TRBV6-2 or TRBV6-3 to TRBJ2-3; D is undetermined. V lost 2 bases and J 6 bases, leaving 12 bases between the germline ends. Germline V gives CDR1 MNHEY, CDR2 SVGEGT. CDR3 size: 14 residues.

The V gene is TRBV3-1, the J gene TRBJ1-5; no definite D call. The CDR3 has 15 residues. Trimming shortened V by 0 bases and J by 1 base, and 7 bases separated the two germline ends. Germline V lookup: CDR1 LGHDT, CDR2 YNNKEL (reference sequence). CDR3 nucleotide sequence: TGTGCCAGCAGCCAAGACTCCGGCAGCAATCAGCCCCAGCATTTT. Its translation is CASSQDSGSNQPQHF.